These T cell receptor beta chains were read from a single sample in a study of regulatory T cells in long-lasting Graves disease. TCRdb called the multiplex PCR reads again in MiXCR, with one record for every CDR3 protein. The profile shows 550,000 to 700,000 distinct CDR3 sequences, about 16% of them singletons. These data also formed part of another study, on T cells in Graves' hyperthyroidism and ophthalmopathy.

This specimen was peripheral blood mononuclear cells (PBMCs), taken at new diagnosis, from a patient treated with antithyroid drugs. The receptor source for this set is a man younger than 30 with Graves disease. The CDR3 runs from the conserved cysteine through the conserved F or W. The order of the fields is V gene, J gene, clone size, D gene, CDR3 DNA, CDR3 protein. D genes are given only for firm matches. Where a row states a size, it is once, few, many or the class of an expanded clone; other rows omit it.

TRBV11-2	TRBJ1-4	few	TRBD1	TGTGCCAGCAGCTTAGAGGGATACAGGGGGAGCGAAAAACTGTTTTTT	CASSLEGYRGSEKLFF
TRBV27	TRBJ2-3	-	-	TGTGCCAGTTCCGGATTAACGACAGATACGCAGTATTTT	CASSGLTTDTQYF
TRBV28	TRBJ2-1	many	-	TGTGCCAGCAGTTTCGTTAATGGCAACGATGAGCAGTTCTTC	CASSFVNGNDEQFF
TRBV20-1	TRBJ2-1	-	TRBD2	TGCAGTGGGGGCGGGAGGGTTGGGAATGAGCAGTTCTTC	CSGGGRVGNEQFF
TRBV18	TRBJ2-7	many	TRBD1	TGTGCCAGCTCACCGGGACAGGGTTCCGAGCAGTACTTC	CASSPGQGSEQYF
TRBV6-1	TRBJ1-1	many	-	TGTGCCAGCAGTGAATCGGGTTATAACCAAGCTTTCTTT	CASSESGYNQAFF
TRBV9	TRBJ2-3	-	TRBD2	TGTGCCAGCAGCGCCCATCTAGCGGGAGTGGCAGATACGCAGTATTTT	CASSAHLAGVADTQYF
TRBV7-3	TRBJ2-7	-	-	TGTGCCAGCAGCTTAGTTGCGGGCGCCCGGGGGGAGCAGTACTTC	CASSLVAGARGEQYF
TRBV4-1	TRBJ1-1	-	-	TGCGCCAGCAGCAGCCGAGGGTTTAACACTGAAGCTTTCTTT	CASSSRGFNTEAFF
TRBV7-3	TRBJ1-3	few	-	TGTGCCAGCAGCTTGACTACAGACTCTGGAAACACCATATATTTT	CASSLTTDSGNTIYF
TRBV7-3	TRBJ2-3	-	-	TGTGCCAGCAGCTTAACATTTTCAGGGGCGAATACGCAGTATTTT	CASSLTFSGANTQYF
TRBV28	TRBJ1-1	many	-	TGTGCCAGCAGTCCGTTGGACACCGCCTTTGAAGCTTTCTTT	CASSPLDTAFEAFF
TRBV10-3	TRBJ2-7	many	-	TGTGCCATCAGCGCCATAGAGTACGAGCAGTACTTC	CAISAIEYEQYF
TRBV5-1	TRBJ1-4	few	-	TGCGCCAGCAGCCTACGTCAGTCGGAGGAAAAACTGTTTTTT	CASSLRQSEEKLFF
TRBV2	TRBJ2-1	many	TRBD2	TGTGCCAGCAATTCCCGGGACTATTGGGATGAGCAGTTCTTC	CASNSRDYWDEQFF
TRBV24-1	TRBJ2-2	-	-	TGTGCCACCAGTGATGGACCCGACAGAAACACCGGGGAGCTGTTTTTT	CATSDGPDRNTGELFF
TRBV20-1	TRBJ1-6	-	-	TGCAGTGCTAAGGACAGCTCCTATAATTCACCCCTCCACTTT	CSAKDSSYNSPLHF
TRBV10-3	TRBJ2-7	-	TRBD2	TGTGCCATCAGTGAGCCTCGGACTAGCGGGAGTGAGCAGTACTTC	CAISEPRTSGSEQYF
TRBV6-4	TRBJ2-3	few	-	TGTGCCAGCAGTGACTCGACCACAGATACGCAGTATTTT	CASSDSTTDTQYF
TRBV10-2	TRBJ1-5	many	-	TGCGCCAGCACTGACAACGATCAGCCCCAGCATTTT	CASTDNDQPQHF
TRBV7-2	TRBJ2-7	many	TRBD2	TGTGCCAGCAGCCTAATGACTAGCGGGGCTTACGAGCAGTACTTC	CASSLMTSGAYEQYF
TRBV30	TRBJ2-2	many	TRBD2	TGTGCCTGGAGGCTGTGGGGGGGGAACACCGGGGAGCTGTTTTTT	CAWRLWGGNTGELFF
TRBV10-3	TRBJ1-4	few	-	TGTGCCATCAGTGGGGGTCCCGGGGCAAATAATGAAAAACTGTTTTTT	CAISGGPGANNEKLFF
TRBV5-4	TRBJ2-1	few	TRBD2	TGTGCCAGCAGCCCGGACGCGGCTAGCGGGAGACGGGAGCAGTTCTTC	CASSPDAASGRREQFF
TRBV7-3	TRBJ2-7	few	-	TGTGCCAGCAGCTTAACGGGGATAACGGGAAGAAACGAGCAGTACTTC	CASSLTGITGRNEQYF
TRBV7-3	TRBJ2-7	-	-	TGTGCCAGCAAGTCGGCCGGCGAGCAGTACTTC	CASKSAGEQYF
TRBV29-1	TRBJ2-2	few	-	TGCAGCGTTGAATTAGTAGCATCCGGGGAGCTGTTTTTT	CSVELVASGELFF
TRBV3-1	TRBJ2-2	few	-	TGTGCCAGCAGCCCACGGGGGTTGCGGGAGCTGTTTTTT	CASSPRGLRELFF
TRBV9	TRBJ2-7	-	-	TGTGCCAGCAGCCCCCACAAAGTTCTATCCTACGAGCAGTACTTC	CASSPHKVLSYEQYF
TRBV6-2/TRBV6-3	TRBJ1-2	few	-	TGTGCCAGCAGTGAAACAGGGTTCTGGGGCTACACCTTC	CASSETGFWGYTF
TRBV27	TRBJ1-1	many	-	TGTGCCAGCAGAAAAGGTTACGCTGAAGCTTTCTTT	CASRKGYAEAFF
TRBV29-1	TRBJ1-4	-	-	TGCAGCGTATTGGTGGGGACGGGCTCAAGGCTGTTTTTT	CSVLVGTGSRLFF
TRBV6-1	TRBJ1-6	-	-	TGTGCCAGCACTATAACTAGGGGGACCTATAATTCACCCCTCCACTTT	CASTITRGTYNSPLHF
TRBV19	TRBJ2-3	many	TRBD2	TGTGCCAGTAGTATGAGACTAGCGGAGATTAGCACAGATACGCAGTATTTT	CASSMRLAEISTDTQYF
TRBV18	TRBJ2-3	many	-	TGTGCCAGCTCACCCCGGGACAAAACAGATACGCAGTATTTT	CASSPRDKTDTQYF
TRBV29-1	TRBJ2-3	many	-	TGCAGCGTTCGGTTCGCGGACACCACAGATACGCAGTATTTT	CSVRFADTTDTQYF
TRBV10-3	TRBJ2-1	-	-	TGTGCCATCAGCGGTCTAGGTCAGGACAATGAGCAGTTCTTC	CAISGLGQDNEQFF
TRBV5-1	TRBJ1-2	few	-	TGCGCCAGCAGCACGTCGGACAGTAACTATGGCTACACCTTC	CASSTSDSNYGYTF
TRBV5-1	TRBJ1-6	few	-	TGCGCCAGCAGCTTGCCCAGGGGATTGTCCTATAATTCACCCCTCCACTTT	CASSLPRGLSYNSPLHF
TRBV2	TRBJ1-2	many	TRBD1	TGTGCCAGCAGAGACAGGGCCGCGGTCTATGGCTACACCTTC	CASRDRAAVYGYTF
TRBV19	TRBJ1-5	few	TRBD1	TGTGCCAGTAGTGCCGGACAGGGTAGCAATCAGCCCCAGCATTTT	CASSAGQGSNQPQHF
TRBV5-1	TRBJ2-4	few	-	TGCGCCAGCAGCTTGGGCGGTTACCTAGCCAAAAACATTCAGTACTTC	CASSLGGYLAKNIQYF
TRBV3-1	TRBJ1-5	many	-	TGTGCCAGCAGCCCGCTCAGGGACCAGCCCCAGCATTTT	CASSPLRDQPQHF